These T cell receptor beta chains were read from a single sample in a study of breast tumors, draining lymph nodes, adjacent tissues. TCRdb re-called the multiplex PCR reads through MiXCR, storing one row per CDR3 protein. This sample has around 140,000 distinct CDR3 sequences, with less than 35% found just once. The sample comprised axillary lymph node tissue. These TCRs come from a female donor with breast cancer. Some clones in this sample may be carry-over from other donors' samples. Each CDR3 is given with its conserved first and last residue. A D gene is named only where the DNA matches it firmly. The size of a clone is reported for some rows only, either as once, few or many, or as a class for expanded clones.

d_call j_call clone_size v_call cdr3_aa cdr3_nt
TRBD2 TRBJ2-1 many TRBV10-3 CAITERGYNEQFF TGTGCCATCACCGAGCGGGGGTACAATGAGCAGTTCTTC
TRBD1 TRBJ2-1 many TRBV9 CASSPTGDSYNEQFF TGTGCCAGCAGCCCGACAGGGGACTCCTACAATGAGCAGTTCTTC
NA TRBJ2-1 NA TRBV10-1 CASNVQGYNEQFF TGCGCCAGCAATGTACAGGGTTACAATGAGCAGTTCTTC
TRBD2 TRBJ2-1 many TRBV6-6 CASTQVSGARVEQFF TGTGCCAGCACCCAAGTTAGCGGGGCTAGGGTTGAGCAGTTCTTC
NA TRBJ1-4 NA TRBV15 CATSRDREKLFF TGTGCCACCAGCAGAGATCGTGAAAAACTGTTTTTT
NA TRBJ2-2 NA TRBV7-9 CASSRSRGAETGELFF TGTGCCAGCAGCCGGAGCAGGGGGGCCGAAACCGGGGAGCTGTTTTTT
NA TRBJ1-4 many TRBV2 CASSPQGSREKLFF TGTGCCAGCAGCCCACAGGGATCTAGAGAAAAACTGTTTTTT
NA TRBJ1-2 many TRBV6-1 CASKWEGRANYGYTF TGTGCCAGCAAGTGGGAGGGCAGAGCTAACTATGGCTACACCTTC
NA TRBJ1-5 many TRBV4-1 CASSQIWQDQPQHF TGCGCCAGCAGCCAAATCTGGCAGGATCAGCCCCAGCATTTT
NA TRBJ2-1 many TRBV6-5 CASSPTNNEQFF TGTGCCAGCAGTCCGACTAACAATGAGCAGTTCTTC
NA TRBJ2-5 many TRBV29-1 CSVEGKQETQYF TGCAGCGTTGAGGGGAAACAAGAGACCCAGTACTTC
TRBD2 TRBJ2-3 many TRBV6-2/TRBV6-3 CASRNGGADTQYF TGTGCCAGCAGAAACGGGGGGGCAGATACGCAGTATTTT
NA TRBJ2-7 many TRBV13 CASSPVGSRYEQYF TGTGCCAGCAGCCCAGTAGGGAGCAGATACGAGCAGTACTTC
NA TRBJ1-2 many TRBV5-1 CASSATANYGYTF TGCGCCAGCAGCGCGACGGCTAACTATGGCTACACCTTC
NA TRBJ2-5 many TRBV3-1 CASSLGGGTQYF TGTGCCAGCAGCTTAGGGGGGGGGACCCAGTACTTC
TRBD1 TRBJ1-6 NA TRBV15 CATSRDKTGAYNSPPHF TGTGCCACCAGCAGAGACAAGACAGGGGCCTATAATTCGCCCCCCCACTTT
NA TRBJ1-4 many TRBV5-1 CASSLSVGEGKLFF TGCGCCAGCAGCTTGTCGGTAGGGGAAGGAAAACTGTTTTTT
NA TRBJ1-1 NA TRBV9 CASSVDVGENTEAFF TGTGCCAGCAGCGTAGACGTAGGGGAGAACACTGAAGCTTTCTTT
NA TRBJ2-1 medium-sized TRBV20-1 CSARGGGNEQFF TGCAGTGCTAGAGGCGGAGGGAATGAGCAGTTCTTC
TRBD1 TRBJ1-5 NA TRBV28 CASSEGGTDYSNQPQHF TGTGCCAGCAGTGAAGGGGGGACAGATTATAGCAATCAGCCCCAGCATTTT
TRBD2 TRBJ2-1 many TRBV7-2 CASSLGVAGYNEQFF TGTGCCAGCAGCTTAGGGGTAGCGGGGTACAATGAGCAGTTCTTC
NA TRBJ1-3 once TRBV7-2 CASSTRGHGNTIYF TGTGCCAGCAGCACCAGGGGCCATGGAAACACCATATATTTT
TRBD1 TRBJ2-5 many TRBV19 CASSIRGHETQYF TGTGCCAGTAGTATAAGGGGGCATGAGACCCAGTACTTC
TRBD1 TRBJ1-6 NA TRBV2 CASTPEQGGNSPLHF TGTGCCAGCACGCCAGAACAGGGGGGGAATTCACCCCTCCACTTT
NA TRBJ1-2 NA TRBV19 CASSARTEDYGYTF TGTGCCAGTAGTGCGCGGACAGAGGACTATGGCTACACCTTC
NA TRBJ2-3 many TRBV5-1 CASSLGGLVGADTQYF TGCGCCAGCAGCTTGGGGGGTCTGGTCGGCGCAGATACGCAGTATTTT
NA TRBJ1-1 few TRBV5-1 CASSLGAGRWTEAFF TGCGCCAGCAGCTTGGGTGCGGGGAGATGGACTGAAGCTTTCTTT
NA TRBJ1-6 many TRBV11-1 CASSLARGRSSPLHF TGTGCCAGCAGCTTAGCGCGAGGACGGAGTTCACCCCTCCACTTT
NA TRBJ2-5 many TRBV28 CASSLFRDTPQETQYF TGTGCCAGCAGTTTGTTTCGGGACACCCCCCAAGAGACCCAGTACTTC
NA TRBJ1-4 NA TRBV9 CASSRPSGGGYEKLFF TGTGCCAGCAGCCGCCCTAGCGGGGGCGGTTATGAAAAACTGTTTTTT
TRBD2 TRBJ2-2 many TRBV7-7 CASSPERGGTGELFF TGTGCTAGCAGCCCCGAGCGGGGGGGCACCGGGGAGCTGTTTTTT
TRBD2 TRBJ2-1 NA TRBV20-1 CSARASSGRQDEQFF TGCAGTGCTAGAGCCTCTAGCGGGAGACAGGATGAGCAGTTCTTC
NA TRBJ2-7 many TRBV2 CASSEDWASEQYF TGTGCCAGCAGTGAAGATTGGGCAAGCGAGCAGTACTTC
TRBD1 TRBJ2-7 NA TRBV6-5 CASSHSHLGQAGLSEQYF TGTGCCAGCAGTCACTCTCACCTGGGACAGGCCGGCCTAAGCGAGCAGTACTTC
TRBD1 TRBJ2-3 NA TRBV6-5 CASAPAGGYGDTQYF TGTGCCAGCGCGCCGGCAGGGGGATATGGAGATACGCAGTATTTT
NA TRBJ2-3 many TRBV9 CASSVRSAVTDTQYF TGTGCCAGCAGCGTTCGTAGCGCGGTCACAGATACGCAGTATTTT
TRBD1 TRBJ1-5 few TRBV6-2/TRBV6-3 CASSRTGTGLDQPQHF TGTGCCAGCAGTAGAACCGGGACAGGGTTGGATCAGCCCCAGCATTTT
NA TRBJ1-4 NA TRBV7-2 CASRKQGTGEKLFF TGTGCCAGCAGGAAACAGGGCACCGGGGAAAAACTGTTTTTT
NA TRBJ1-5 few TRBV18 CASSLTDSSNQPQHF TGTGCCAGCTCACTGACGGACAGTAGCAATCAGCCCCAGCATTTT
NA TRBJ1-6 many TRBV5-6 CASSLAVANSPLHF TGTGCCAGCAGCTTGGCCGTAGCTAATTCACCCCTCCACTTT
TRBD1 TRBJ1-2 many TRBV6-5 CASSYLSGTVSGYTF TGTGCCAGCAGTTACTTGTCCGGGACAGTCAGTGGCTACACCTTC
NA TRBJ1-4 many TRBV7-8 CASRPERGRINEKLFF TGTGCCAGCAGACCCGAAAGGGGACGAATTAATGAAAAACTGTTTTTT
NA TRBJ1-1 few TRBV12-3/TRBV12-4 CASNGGGKGDTEAFF TGTGCCAGCAATGGGGGGGGCAAGGGGGACACTGAAGCTTTCTTT
TRBD1 TRBJ2-1 NA TRBV2 CASSHRGLIEQFF TGTGCCAGCAGCCACAGGGGCCTGATTGAGCAGTTCTTC
NA TRBJ2-1 many TRBV4-1 CASSQDLGVPYNEQFF TGCGCCAGCAGCCAAGATTTGGGGGTTCCCTACAATGAGCAGTTCTTC
TRBD1 TRBJ2-3 many TRBV19 CASTDRGGAPTDTQYF TGTGCCAGTACGGACAGGGGGGGGGCTCCCACAGATACGCAGTATTTT
NA TRBJ2-6 many TRBV11-1 CASTSFGRVSGSGANVLTF TGTGCCAGCACCTCTTTCGGACGGGTGTCAGGCTCTGGGGCCAACGTCCTGACTTTC
TRBD2 TRBJ2-3 NA TRBV24-1 CATSDSRTSGERTDTQYF TGTGCCACCAGTGATTCCAGGACTAGCGGGGAACGCACAGATACGCAGTATTTT
NA TRBJ1-6 many TRBV3-1 CASSQEGRTNSPLHF TGTGCCAGCAGCCAAGAGGGCAGGACTAATTCACCCCTCCACTTT
NA TRBJ2-2 many TRBV7-3 CASSLTGHSANTGELFF TGTGCCAGCAGCTTAACGGGACATTCAGCGAACACCGGGGAGCTGTTTTTT
TRBD1 TRBJ1-1 NA TRBV11-2 CASSFGQGVTEAFF TGTGCCAGCAGCTTCGGACAGGGCGTCACTGAAGCTTTCTTT
TRBD1 TRBJ1-2 many TRBV7-3 CASSLIGGAYGYTF TGTGCCAGCAGCTTAATAGGGGGCGCGTATGGCTACACCTTC
NA TRBJ2-1 many TRBV12-3/TRBV12-4 CASSTTGVNEQFF TGTGCCAGCAGTACGACGGGGGTGAATGAGCAGTTCTTC
TRBD1 TRBJ1-1 few TRBV27 CASSLGGQGLNTEAFF TGTGCCAGCAGTTTGGGGGGACAGGGACTGAACACTGAAGCTTTCTTT
NA TRBJ1-5 NA TRBV19 CASSISYGPESHQPQHF TGTGCCAGTAGTATATCCTACGGCCCAGAGTCACATCAGCCCCAGCATTTT